This T cell receptor (beta chain) was sequenced for a study of cytomegalovirus exposure and HLA in healthy donors. Assay used: immunoSEQ multiplex PCR; TCRdb lists only in-frame clones, some missing. The sample holds fewer than 100,000 clones, more than 75% seen once. This clone was counted only a few times. Its antigen remains unknown. Study-wide results and limits: Through in vitro validation, a few CMV-associated chains were shown to be specific for CMV antigens. Cytomegalovirus association was listed for 164 TCR beta chains.

Germline loops: CDR1 MNHEY, CDR2 SVGAGI. This CDR3 has 14 amino acids. Between the trimmed V and J ends, which lost 6 bases and 1 base, there was a span of 13 bases. This receptor was identified in a man aged 30 to 45 in good health and CMV-seronegative. The sample comprised PBMCs. The V and J genes are TRBV6-5 and TRBJ2-7, with a weak D call TRBD1 (6 bases). CDR3 amino acids: CASRLGGKSYEQYF. The CDR3 DNA is TGTGCCAGCAGGCTTGGGGGCAAATCCTACGAGCAGTACTTC.